Shown below are 11 T cell receptor beta chains from a single sample sequenced in a study of blood T cell repertoires in COVID-19 (TCRdb year 2020). Library generation was performed with the immunoSEQ multiplex PCR assay. Drawn from immuneACCESS, this table holds only the in-frame rearrangements with V and J called that TCRdb kept. Clones are partly lost; checked studies trace under half to an unresolved V gene and leave the rest unexplained. Across this sample there are some 83,000 clones, with roughly 80% seen only once. Jointly, the top ten make up about 5.6% of the sample. The specimen sequenced was peripheral blood. The receptor source for this set is a man in his sixties with active or convalescent COVID-19.

The DNA for the CDR3 is TGTGCCAGCAGCCCGCGACTAGCGGGGGGCCAAGAGACCCAGTACTTC. As protein: CASSPRLAGGQETQYF. The chain couples TRBV13 to TRBJ2-5; 13 bases match TRBD2. The V segment lost 5 bases and the J segment 1 base; nucleotides outside the gene matches: 4. The CDR3 extends over 16 amino acids. Germline values: CDR1 PRHDT, CDR2 FYEKMQ (reference sequence).

This sequence joins TRBV6-5 and TRBJ1-2, with D possibly matching TRBD1 (5 bases). The ends were cut back, 5 bases at V and 4 bases at J, with 17 bases in the middle. Germline-derived CDR1 and CDR2 are MNHEY and SVGAGI. This CDR3 has 15 amino acids. Here the CDR3 DNA reads TGTGCCAGCAGTACAAGTCAGGGCGGTATCTATGGCTACACCTTC. It codes for CASSTSQGGIYGYTF.

The genes are TRBV30 and TRBJ2-7; TRBD2 is a possible D gene (6 bases). CDR3 length: 13 amino acids. The V end lost 5 bases, the J end lost 0 bases, and 11 bases lay between the germline ends. Per germline, CDR1 GTSNPN and CDR2 SVGIG (reference sequence). In nucleotides, the CDR3 is TGTGCCTGGGGGGCGCGGGGCTCCTACGAGCAGTACTTC. It specifies CAWGARGSYEQYF.

The J gene is TRBJ2-7, the V gene TRBV19; D unresolved. CDR1 and CDR2 from the germline V gene are LNHDA and SQIVND (reference sequence). V gave up 5 bases and J gave up 7 bases, with 18 bases separating them. The CDR3 runs 14 residues. The CDR3 here is CASSPSSPSREQYF. In DNA form, the CDR3 reads TGTGCCAGTAGTCCCTCCAGTCCGTCGAGGGAGCAGTACTTC.

This clone was seen once. The chain has TRBV5-6 and TRBJ1-1; D unclear. Deletions cut 4 bases from V and 6 bases from J, with 7 bases between. Germline CDR1 is SGHDT and CDR2 is YYEEEE. The CDR3 has 11 residues. CDR3 loop: CASSATAEAFF. CDR3 coding DNA: TGTGCCAGCAGCGCCACGGCTGAAGCTTTCTTT.

The genes are TRBV6-1 and TRBJ2-7, with unresolved D. This CDR3 is 13 amino acids long. CDR1 is MNHNS, CDR2 SASEGT, per germline. Trimming took 2 bases from V and 4 from J, leaving 9 bases between them. In nucleotides, the CDR3 is TGTGCCAGCAGTGAAATCACAGCATACGAGCAGTACTTC. Translated, it gives CASSEITAYEQYF.

This clone showed up just once. The chain employs TRBV18 and TRBJ1-3; D is perhaps TRBD1 (5 bases). CDR3 length: 17 amino acids. V was shortened by 1 base and J by 0 bases, with 13 bases between the two germline ends. The V gene's germline CDR1 is KGHSH and CDR2 LQKENI. This CDR3 is CASSPLIIDSSGNTIYF. Written as DNA, the CDR3 is TGTGCCAGCTCACCACTTATCATTGACAGCTCTGGAAACACCATATATTTT.

The chain employs TRBV5-1 and TRBJ1-2; D not certain. Trimming took 0 bases from V and 8 from J, leaving 20 bases between them. Germline V CDR1 and CDR2: SGHRS, YFSETQ. The CDR3 runs 16 residues. The CDR3 DNA reads TGCGCCAGCAGCTTGGCCGGGTTGACCCAATCGGGGGGCTACACCTTC. Translation gives CASSLAGLTQSGGYTF.

This chain joins TRBV19 and TRBJ2-5; the match to TRBD2 covers 7 bases. Germline loops: CDR1 LNHDA, CDR2 SQIVND (reference sequence). This CDR3 is 15 amino acids long. The trim removed 3 bases at V and 2 bases at J, leaving 6 bases unmatched. The CDR3 region is CASSMGQGLQETQYF. CDR3 coding DNA: TGTGCCAGTAGTATGGGGCAGGGACTACAAGAGACCCAGTACTTC.

This clone was found once. The J gene is TRBJ1-2, the V gene TRBV4-2; 10 nucleotides match TRBD1. Looked up from germline, CDR1 is LGHNA and CDR2 is YNFKEQ. The ends lost 0 bases at V and 2 bases at J; junction bases unmatched: 6. The CDR3 totals 17 residues. The CDR3 coding sequence is TGTGCCAGCAGCCAAGATGGCGCGGGACAGGGGAACTATGGCTACACCTTC. Translated, it gives CASSQDGAGQGNYGYTF.

The J gene is TRBJ2-5, the V gene TRBV6-5, with D tentatively TRBD2 (5 bases). V lost 2 bases and J 13 bases, leaving 11 bases between the germline ends. Germline CDR1 MNHEY, CDR2 SVGAGI. This CDR3 has 11 residues. The CDR3 sequence: CASSYGSGWYF. The CDR3 region has the DNA TGTGCCAGCAGTTACGGGTCGGGGTGGTACTTC.